This T cell receptor (beta chain) was retrieved from a study of T cells in Graves' hyperthyroidism and ophthalmopathy. This clonotype was recorded many times. Antigen specificity is unknown. Study-level findings and limits: A model of 13 V-J pairs discriminated ophthalmopathy from stable hyperthyroidism. Most thyroid clonotypes with frequency above 0.001 were detected in blood.

The J segment lost 5 bases and the V segment lost 6 bases, leaving 12 bases of the junction unmatched. The germline CDR1 and CDR2 sequences are MNHEY and SMNVEV (reference sequence). The CDR3 spans 16 residues. RNA transcripts yielded amplified TCR beta CDR3 regions. With the HTBI primer set, the TCR CDR3 went through a first round of RT-PCR. In TCRdb, the multiplex PCR reads were re-called with MiXCR into one record per CDR3 protein. The sample holds hundreds of thousands of distinct CDR3 sequences; 14% to 15% are singletons and the top ten take about 13%. Sequenced material: blood. This TCR came from a man in his late teens or twenties with Graves' ophthalmopathy. This chain connects TRBV27 to TRBJ1-2; 10 nucleotides agree with TRBD1. As DNA, the CDR3 is TGTGCCAGCAGGATCCGGAGGACAGGGGGGGAATATGGCTACACCTTC. The encoded protein is CASRIRRTGGEYGYTF.